This T cell receptor (beta chain) was recorded in a study of T cell responses to AZD1222 COVID-19 vaccine. The length of the CDR3 is 15 residues. Here immunoSEQ multiplex PCR was the method, and the copy in TCRdb shows in-frame clones only, minus some. Here the sample spans 100,000 to 120,000 clones, around nine tenths being singletons. The study, taken as a whole, reports: The breadth and depth of Spike-specific TCRs increased once two AZD1222 doses had been given. Regions 160-218 and 743-854 dominated among vaccine-associated CD4 TCRs spanning spike. Targeting of unmutated variant regions was reportedly seen in nearly half of spike-specific TCRs.

About this clone itself: Its antigen is unidentified.

This material consisted of peripheral blood, taken 28 days after the second AZD1222 dose. This chain uses TRBV21-1 with TRBJ1-2. TRBV21-1 is labeled a pseudogene. This TCR derives from an adult who received the AZD1222 COVID-19 vaccine. CDR3 coding DNA: TGTGCCAGCAGCAACGGTCGGGGGGCAAACTATGGCTACACCTTC. The encoded protein is CASSNGRGANYGYTF.